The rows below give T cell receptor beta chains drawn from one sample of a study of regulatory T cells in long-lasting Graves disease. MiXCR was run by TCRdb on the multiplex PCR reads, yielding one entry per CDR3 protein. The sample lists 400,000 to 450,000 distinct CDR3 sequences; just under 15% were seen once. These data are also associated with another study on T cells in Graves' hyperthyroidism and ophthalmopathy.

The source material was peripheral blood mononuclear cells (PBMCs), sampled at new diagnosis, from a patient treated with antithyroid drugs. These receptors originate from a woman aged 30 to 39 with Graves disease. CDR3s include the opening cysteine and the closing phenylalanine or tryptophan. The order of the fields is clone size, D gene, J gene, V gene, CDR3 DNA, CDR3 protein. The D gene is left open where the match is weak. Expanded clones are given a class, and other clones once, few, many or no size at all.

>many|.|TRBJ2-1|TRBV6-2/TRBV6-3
TGTGCCAGCAGTTACTCGAGATACGGGCAGTTCTTC
CASSYSRYGQFF
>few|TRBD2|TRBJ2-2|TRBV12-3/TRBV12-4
TGTGCCATCACGCGGGAGGGTCGGTACACCGGGGAGCTGTTTTTT
CAITREGRYTGELFF
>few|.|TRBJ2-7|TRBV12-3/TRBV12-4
TGTGCCAGCAGTTGGACTACTTCCTACGAGCAGTACTTC
CASSWTTSYEQYF
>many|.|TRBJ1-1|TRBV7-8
TGTGCCATCACCGGGGGCCTGAACACTGAAGCTTTCTTT
CAITGGLNTEAFF
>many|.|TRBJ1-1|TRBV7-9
TGTGCCAGCAGCTTGGAGACGGGCAACACTGAAGCTTTCTTT
CASSLETGNTEAFF
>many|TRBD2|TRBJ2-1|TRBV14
TGTGCCAGCAGCCGCCGACTAGCGGGAGTTTCGATTAGGAATGAGCAGTTCTTC
CASSRRLAGVSIRNEQFF
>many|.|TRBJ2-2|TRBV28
TGTGCCAGCAGTTTTGAGCCTACCGCGAACACCGGGGAGCTGTTTTTT
CASSFEPTANTGELFF
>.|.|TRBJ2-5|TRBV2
TGTGCCAGCAGCGGAGCAGAAGAGACCCAGTACTTC
CASSGAEETQYF
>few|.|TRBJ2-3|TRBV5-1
TGCGCCAGCAGCGTAACAGGGGGGGACACAGATACGCAGTATTTT
CASSVTGGDTDTQYF
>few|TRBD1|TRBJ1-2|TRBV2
TGTGCCACCGGGACAGGGGCGAACTATGGCTACACCTTC
CATGTGANYGYTF
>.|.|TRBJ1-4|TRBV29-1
TGCAGCGGGGGGATTAATGAAAAACTGTTTTTT
CSGGINEKLFF
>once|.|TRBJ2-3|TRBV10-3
TGTGCCATCGGTGAGCGAATCACAGATACGCAGTATTTT
CAIGERITDTQYF
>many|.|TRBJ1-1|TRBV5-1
TGCGCCAGCAGCTTGGGAGGTGGCATGTGGGGAGTAGACACTGAAGCTTTCTTT
CASSLGGGMWGVDTEAFF
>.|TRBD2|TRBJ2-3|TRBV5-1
TGCGCCAGCAGCTCAAGCGGGAGGCGGCTGAATACGCAGTATTTT
CASSSSGRRLNTQYF
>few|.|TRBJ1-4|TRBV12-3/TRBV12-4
TGTGCCAGCACCATTTCAGGGATACCTAATGAAAAACTGTTTTTT
CASTISGIPNEKLFF
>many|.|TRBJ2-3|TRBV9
TGTGCCAGCGGAGACTTGCAAGATACGCAGTATTTT
CASGDLQDTQYF
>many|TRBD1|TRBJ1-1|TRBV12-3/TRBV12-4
TGTGCCAGCAGTCTCAGACAGGGGTTGGCGAACACTGAAGCTTTCTTT
CASSLRQGLANTEAFF
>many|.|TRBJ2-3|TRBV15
TGTGCCACCAGCAGAGTGGAAGAACTCAAACTCAGCACAGATACGCAGTATTTT
CATSRVEELKLSTDTQYF
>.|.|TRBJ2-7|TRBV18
TGTGCCAGCTGCTCACAGAGCTCCTACGAGCAGTACTTC
CASCSQSSYEQYF
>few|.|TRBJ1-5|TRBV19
TGTGCCAGTAGCCCAGAGACCCACGGGGTCGGCAATCAGCCCCAGCATTTT
CASSPETHGVGNQPQHF
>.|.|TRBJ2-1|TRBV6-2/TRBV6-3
TGTGCCAGCAGTGTCCGGGTCGGGTTGTCTGAGCAGTTCTTC
CASSVRVGLSEQFF
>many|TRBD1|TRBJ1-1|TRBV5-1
TGCGCCAGCAGCTTGGCGACAGGGGGCCTGAACACTGAAGCTTTCTTT
CASSLATGGLNTEAFF
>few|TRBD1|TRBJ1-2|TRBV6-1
TGTGCCAGCAGTCCAGATTGGGACAGCTATGGCTACACCTTC
CASSPDWDSYGYTF
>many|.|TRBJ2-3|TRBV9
TGTGCCAGCAGCGTAGATACTAGCACAGATACGCAGTATTTT
CASSVDTSTDTQYF
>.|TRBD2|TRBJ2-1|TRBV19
TGTGCCAGTAGTATGTCCGGGAGGGCCCTGAATGAGCAGTTCTTC
CASSMSGRALNEQFF
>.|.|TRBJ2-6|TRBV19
TGTGCCAGTAGTTCTTACAGGGTATCTGGGGCCAACGTCCTGACTTTC
CASSSYRVSGANVLTF
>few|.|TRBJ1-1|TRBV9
TGTGCCAGCAGCGGATTGATAGGGGAGAACACTGAAGCTTTCTTT
CASSGLIGENTEAFF
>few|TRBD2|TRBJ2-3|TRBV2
TGTGCCAGCAGTGAAGCTCAAGGACTAGCGGGAGACACAGATACGCAGTATTTT
CASSEAQGLAGDTDTQYF
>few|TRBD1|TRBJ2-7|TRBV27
TGTGCCAGCAGCCAGGGGGCGCTGTTCGAGCAGTACTTC
CASSQGALFEQYF
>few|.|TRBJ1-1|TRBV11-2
TGTGCCAGCAGCCTCGGGGGGCCGGATGAAGCTTTCTTT
CASSLGGPDEAFF
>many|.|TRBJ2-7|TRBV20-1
TGCAGTGCTAGCGGGCGGGTATCCTACGAGCAGTACTTC
CSASGRVSYEQYF
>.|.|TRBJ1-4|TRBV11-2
TGTGCCAGCAGCCCCCTAGCTGTCGGGTCCGGGACCATGGGAAAACTGTTTTTT
CASSPLAVGSGTMGKLFF
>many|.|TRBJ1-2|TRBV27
TGTGCCAGCAGAGGGGGGCTCCCAAGAGATGGCTACACCTTC
CASRGGLPRDGYTF
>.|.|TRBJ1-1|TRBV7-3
TGTGCCAGCAGCTCCGAGGGACGTACGATAACTGAAGCTTTCTTT
CASSSEGRTITEAFF
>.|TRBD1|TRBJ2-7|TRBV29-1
TGCAGCGTTGAAGAGGGGGACAGGGGGCTTCGGGACTTC
CSVEEGDRGLRDF
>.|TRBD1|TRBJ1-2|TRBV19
TGTGCCAGTAGCCGGACAGGTCAACATGGCTACACCTTC
CASSRTGQHGYTF
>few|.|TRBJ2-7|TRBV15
TGTGCCACCAGCGACCTATCCCAGGACTACGAGCAGTACTTC
CATSDLSQDYEQYF
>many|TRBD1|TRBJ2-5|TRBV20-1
TGCAGTGCTAGGATCACAGGGGTCGAGACCCAGTACTTC
CSARITGVETQYF
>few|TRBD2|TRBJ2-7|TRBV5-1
TGCGCCAGCAGCCCGGAGGGAGGGTGGAACGAGCAGTACTTC
CASSPEGGWNEQYF
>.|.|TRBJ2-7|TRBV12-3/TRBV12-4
TGTGCCAGCAGTTTTGCCGAAAACGCCTACGAGCAGTACTTC
CASSFAENAYEQYF
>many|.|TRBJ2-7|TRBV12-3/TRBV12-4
TGTGCCAGCCGGGCCTCGTACTACGAGCAGTACTTC
CASRASYYEQYF
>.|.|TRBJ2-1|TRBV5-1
TGCGCCAGCGTCGGGGGAGGAGGCGGGGCTGAGCAGTTCTTC
CASVGGGGGAEQFF
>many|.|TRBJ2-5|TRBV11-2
TGTGCCAGCAGCGGGACGTTACAAGAGACCCAGTACTTC
CASSGTLQETQYF
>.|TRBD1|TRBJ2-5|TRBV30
TGTGCCTGGAGTGTAAAACAGGGGAGCGGAGAGACCCAGTACTTC
CAWSVKQGSGETQYF
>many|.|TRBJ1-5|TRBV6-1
TGTGCCAGCAGCCCGGGGGGCGCGGGCAATCAGCCCCAGCATTTT
CASSPGGAGNQPQHF
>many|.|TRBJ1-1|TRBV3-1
TGTGCCAGCAGCCATGGCAGGGAGGGAGCTTTCTTT
CASSHGREGAFF
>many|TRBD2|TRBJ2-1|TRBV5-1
TGCGCCAGCAGCTTGATTCGGGAGGGGAATGAGCAGTTCTTC
CASSLIREGNEQFF
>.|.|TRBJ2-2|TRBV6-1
TGTGCCAGCAGTGGGCAGGGTTCCGGGGAGCTGTTTTTT
CASSGQGSGELFF
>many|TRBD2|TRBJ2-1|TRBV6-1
TGTGCCACTTTACGACTAGCGGGGCCCTCGGGTGAGCAGTTCTTC
CATLRLAGPSGEQFF
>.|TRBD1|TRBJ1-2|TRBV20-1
TGCAGTGCTAGAGTAATATCCAGGGACAGGGCATCCTATGGCTACACCTTC
CSARVISRDRASYGYTF
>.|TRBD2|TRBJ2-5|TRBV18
TGTGCCAGCTCAGTGGCCTTCGGACGGGGAGGGCGTAAAGAGACCCAGTACTTC
CASSVAFGRGGRKETQYF